The clone carrying this TCR delta chain was observed a few times. A far larger clone differs by one base, so this is likely a read error. The sample carries other DNA sequences with the same CDR3. CDR3 size: 20 residues. Germline V CDR1 and CDR2: TSWWSYY, QGS. These data belong to a study of γδ T cells in repeated Plasmodium falciparum infection. TCRdb re-processed the multiplex PCR reads using CATT. Of 90,000 to 95,000 delta-chain clones listed, 0.9% to 1% are singletons. Flow sorting of PBMC yielded separate Vgamma9/Vdelta2+ and Vdelta2-negative gammadelta T cell populations for bulk repertoire analysis.

V and J are TRDV1 and TRDJ1; TRDD3 is a possible D gene (6 bases). Assignment of the J gene here rests on matching the DNA to germline, because TCRdb gives none. The receptor was derived from a pool of human donors (malaria-infected and uninfected, not separated). The sample comprised gamma-delta T cells from blood. This CDR3 reads CALGEQRGSPRWDKADKLIF. CDR3 DNA: TGTGCTCTTGGAGAACAAAGGGGCTCCCCACGATGGGATAAAGCCGATAAACTCATCTTT.